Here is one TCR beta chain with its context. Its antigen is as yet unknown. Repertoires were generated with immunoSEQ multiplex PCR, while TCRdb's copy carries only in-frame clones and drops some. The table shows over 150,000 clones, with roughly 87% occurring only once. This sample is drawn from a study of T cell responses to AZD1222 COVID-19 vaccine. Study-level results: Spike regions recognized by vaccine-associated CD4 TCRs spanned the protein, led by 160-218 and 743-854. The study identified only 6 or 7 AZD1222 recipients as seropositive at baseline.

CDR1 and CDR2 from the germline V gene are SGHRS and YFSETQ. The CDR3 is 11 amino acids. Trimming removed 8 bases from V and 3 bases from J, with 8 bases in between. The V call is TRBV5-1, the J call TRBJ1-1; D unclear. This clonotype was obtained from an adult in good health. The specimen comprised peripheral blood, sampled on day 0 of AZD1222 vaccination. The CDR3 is CASRRDTEAFF. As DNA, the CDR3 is TGCGCCAGTAGACGGGACACTGAAGCTTTCTTT.